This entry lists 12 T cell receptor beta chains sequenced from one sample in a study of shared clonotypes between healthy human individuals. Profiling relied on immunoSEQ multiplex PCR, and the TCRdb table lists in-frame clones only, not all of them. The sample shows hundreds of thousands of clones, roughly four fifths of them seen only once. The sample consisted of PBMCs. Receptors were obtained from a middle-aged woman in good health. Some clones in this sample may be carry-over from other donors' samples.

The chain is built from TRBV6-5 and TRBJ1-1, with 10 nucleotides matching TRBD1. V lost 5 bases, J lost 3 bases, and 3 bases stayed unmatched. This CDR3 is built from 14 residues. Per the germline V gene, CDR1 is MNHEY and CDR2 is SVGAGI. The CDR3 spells CASSRTGGDTEAFF. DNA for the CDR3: TGTGCCAGCAGTAGGACAGGGGGGGACACTGAAGCTTTCTTT.

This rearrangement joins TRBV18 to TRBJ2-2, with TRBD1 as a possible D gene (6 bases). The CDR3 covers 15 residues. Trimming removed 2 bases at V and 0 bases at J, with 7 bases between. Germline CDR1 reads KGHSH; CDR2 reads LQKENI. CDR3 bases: TGTGCCAGCTCACCAACAGGGACGAACACCGGGGAGCTGTTTTTT. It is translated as CASSPTGTNTGELFF.

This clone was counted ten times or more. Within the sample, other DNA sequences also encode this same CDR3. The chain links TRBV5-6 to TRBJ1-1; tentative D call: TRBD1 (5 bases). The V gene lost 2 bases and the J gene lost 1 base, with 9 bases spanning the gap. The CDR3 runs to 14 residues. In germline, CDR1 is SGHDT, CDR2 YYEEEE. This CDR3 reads CASSLIRANTEAFF. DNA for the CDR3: TGTGCCAGCAGCTTAATCAGGGCGAACACTGAAGCTTTCTTT.

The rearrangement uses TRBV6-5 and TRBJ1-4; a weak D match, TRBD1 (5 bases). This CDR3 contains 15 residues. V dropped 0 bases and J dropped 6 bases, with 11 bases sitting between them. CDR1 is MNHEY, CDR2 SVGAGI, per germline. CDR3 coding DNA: TGTGCCAGCAGTTACTCGTCAGGGACGTATGAAAAACTGTTTTTT. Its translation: CASSYSSGTYEKLFF.

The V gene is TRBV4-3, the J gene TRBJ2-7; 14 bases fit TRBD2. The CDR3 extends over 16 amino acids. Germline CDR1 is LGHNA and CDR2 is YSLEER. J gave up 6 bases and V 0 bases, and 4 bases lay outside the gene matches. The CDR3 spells CASSQDQGLAGAEQYF. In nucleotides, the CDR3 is TGCGCCAGCAGCCAAGATCAGGGACTAGCGGGAGCCGAGCAGTACTTC.

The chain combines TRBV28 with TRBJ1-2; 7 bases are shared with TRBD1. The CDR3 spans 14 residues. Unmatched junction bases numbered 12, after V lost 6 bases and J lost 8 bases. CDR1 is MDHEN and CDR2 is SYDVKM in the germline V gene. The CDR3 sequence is CASRTRGGAEGYTF. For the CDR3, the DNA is TGTGCCAGCAGGACCCGAGGGGGCGCGGAGGGCTACACCTTC.

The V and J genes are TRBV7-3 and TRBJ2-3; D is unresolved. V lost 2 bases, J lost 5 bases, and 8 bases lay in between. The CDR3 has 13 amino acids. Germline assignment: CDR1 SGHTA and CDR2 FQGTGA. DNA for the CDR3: TGTGCCAGCAGCTTATCCCGTCAAGATACGCAGTATTTT. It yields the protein CASSLSRQDTQYF.

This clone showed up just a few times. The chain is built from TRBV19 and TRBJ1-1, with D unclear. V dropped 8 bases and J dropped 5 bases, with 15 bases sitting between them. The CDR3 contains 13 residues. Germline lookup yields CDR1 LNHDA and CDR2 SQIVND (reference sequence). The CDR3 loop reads CASGVGPETEAFF. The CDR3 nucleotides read TGTGCCAGTGGGGTTGGGCCAGAGACTGAAGCTTTCTTT.

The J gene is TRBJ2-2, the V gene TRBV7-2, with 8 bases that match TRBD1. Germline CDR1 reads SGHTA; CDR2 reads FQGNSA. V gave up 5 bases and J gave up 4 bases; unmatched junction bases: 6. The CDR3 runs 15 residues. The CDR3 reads CASSRKTGGTGELFF. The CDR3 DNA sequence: TGTGCCAGCAGCCGAAAAACAGGGGGCACCGGGGAGCTGTTTTTT.

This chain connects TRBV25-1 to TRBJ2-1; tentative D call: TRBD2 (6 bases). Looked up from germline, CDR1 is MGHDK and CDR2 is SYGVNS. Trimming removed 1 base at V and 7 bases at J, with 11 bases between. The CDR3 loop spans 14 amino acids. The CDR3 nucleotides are TGTGCCAGCAGTGAATTGGAAGGGAGGAATGAGCAGTTCTTC. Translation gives CASSELEGRNEQFF.

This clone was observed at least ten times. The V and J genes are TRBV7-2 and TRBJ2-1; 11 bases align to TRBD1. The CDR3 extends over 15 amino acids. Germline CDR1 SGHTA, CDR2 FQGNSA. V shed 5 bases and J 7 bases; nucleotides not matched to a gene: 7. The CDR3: CASSPGQGARNEQFF. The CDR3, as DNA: TGTGCCAGCAGCCCCGGACAGGGGGCTAGAAATGAGCAGTTCTTC.

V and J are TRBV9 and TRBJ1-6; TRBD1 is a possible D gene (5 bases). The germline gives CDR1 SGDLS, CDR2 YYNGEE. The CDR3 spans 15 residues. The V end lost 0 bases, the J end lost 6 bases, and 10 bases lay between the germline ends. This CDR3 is CASSVGGGVNSPLHF. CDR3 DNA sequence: TGTGCCAGCAGCGTAGGGGGGGGAGTTAATTCACCCCTCCACTTT.